The 21 T cell receptor beta chains below come from one sample, sequenced in a study of identifying expanded T cells in peripheral blood. This table comes from immunoSEQ multiplex PCR, and its TCRdb copy is limited to in-frame clones, with some not included. The sample lists 58,000 or so clones; around 81% were seen once. Sequenced input: blood. The receptors stem from a person between 18 and 70 years old in good health.

This chain links TRBV9 with TRBJ2-1; 7 nucleotides match TRBD1. Germline V gene data show CDR1 as SGDLS and CDR2 as YYNGEE. CDR3 length: 13 amino acids. Losses at the gene ends were 0 bases for V and 9 bases for J; bases not matched to a gene: 3. DNA for the CDR3: TGTGCCAGCAGCGTAGGAGGGGGCTTTGAGCAGTTCTTC. Translating gives CASSVGGGFEQFF.

The chain recombines TRBV7-2 with TRBJ2-3; 12 positions agree with TRBD2. The V segment lost 1 base and the J segment 1 base; nucleotides outside the gene matches: 9. The CDR3 consists of 19 residues. CDR1 and CDR2 from the germline V gene are SGHTA and FQGNSA. For the CDR3, the DNA is TGTGCCAGCAGCTTAGGACTAGCGGGAGAGGGGGGAGGCACAGATACGCAGTATTTT. Protein: CASSLGLAGEGGGTDTQYF.

The chain is built from TRBV30 and TRBJ2-7; 7 bases line up with TRBD2. With 2 bases clipped from V and 0 bases from J, the junction kept 7 bases outside the gene matches. The CDR3 sequence is 15 residues long. The germline V gene encodes CDR1 GTSNPN and CDR2 SVGIG (reference sequence). Written as DNA, the CDR3 is TGTGCCTGGAGTACCTACGAGCGGGACTCCTACGAGCAGTACTTC. Residues: CAWSTYERDSYEQYF.

V usage is TRBV5-8 and J usage is TRBJ2-3; 7 bases match TRBD1. Germline CDR1 SGHTS, CDR2 YDEGEE. The CDR3 loop spans 16 amino acids. The ends lost 4 bases at V and 2 bases at J; junction bases unmatched: 10. The CDR3 protein is CASSPGQRTSTDTQYF. In nucleotides, the CDR3 is TGTGCCAGCAGCCCGGGACAGCGGACCTCCACAGATACGCAGTATTTT.

This rearrangement joins TRBV7-2 to TRBJ2-3; TRBD1 or TRBD2 may be the D gene (5 bases each). Per germline, CDR1 SGHTA and CDR2 FQGNSA. V lost 8 bases, J lost 1 base, and 10 bases lay in between. This CDR3 is 13 amino acids long. CDR3 sequence: CASERDRTDTQYF. The CDR3 DNA sequence: TGTGCCAGCGAACGGGACCGCACAGATACGCAGTATTTT.

This clone was recorded once. The chain employs TRBV11-2 and TRBJ1-1; unclear D gene. Germline-derived CDR1 and CDR2 are SGHAT and FQNNGV. Between the trimmed V and J ends, which lost 5 bases and 0 bases, there was a span of 10 bases. This CDR3 has 14 residues. The CDR3 bases are TGTGCCAGCAGCCCAAGACCACTGAACACTGAAGCTTTCTTT. Protein product: CASSPRPLNTEAFF.

The chain couples TRBV20-1 to TRBJ1-1; D gene ambiguous. The CDR3 has 9 residues. Trimming cost V 2 bases and J 5 bases, with 0 bases left between them. The germline gives CDR1 DFQATT, CDR2 SNEGSKA (reference sequence). The CDR3 region has the DNA TGCAGTGCTAGAACTGAAGCTTTCTTT. Encoded protein: CSARTEAFF.

The DNA for the CDR3 is TGTGCCAGCAGCTTAGGTGTTGGGGGTGGGGAGCAGTACTTC. It specifies CASSLGVGGGEQYF. V usage is TRBV7-9 and J usage is TRBJ2-7; D tentatively reads TRBD1 or TRBD2 (5 bases each). Trimming shortened V by 1 base and J by 7 bases, and 14 bases separated the two germline ends. The CDR3 runs to 14 residues. Per the germline V gene, CDR1 is SEHNR and CDR2 is FQNEAQ (reference sequence).

The gene calls are TRBV2 and TRBJ1-5, with 8 bases that match TRBD1. Germline lookup yields CDR1 SNHLY and CDR2 FYNNEI. V trimming: 7 bases; J trimming: 4 bases; junction bases outside the gene matches: 9. The CDR3 length is 15 residues. The CDR3 DNA follows: TGTGCCAGCACCTTCGGACAGGGCCGGAATCAGCCCCAGCATTTT. Amino acid sequence: CASTFGQGRNQPQHF.

Only a few counts were recorded for this clone. In nucleotides, the CDR3 is TGTGCCTGGAGCCCGTCTCGGACAGGGGTAACCAAACTGTTTTTT. Translated, it gives CAWSPSRTGVTKLFF. This chain joins TRBV30 and TRBJ1-4, with 9 nucleotides matching TRBD1. This CDR3 has 15 residues. V lost 3 bases, J lost 11 bases, and 13 bases stayed unmatched. Looked up from germline, CDR1 is GTSNPN and CDR2 is SVGIG (reference sequence).

This chain uses TRBV6-6 with TRBJ2-1, with 14 positions matching TRBD2. Germline-derived CDR1 and CDR2 are MNHNY and SVGAGI (reference sequence). This CDR3 is built from 16 residues. V lost 8 bases and J lost 6; bases outside the gene matches: 9. CDR3 DNA: TGTGCCAGCGGACCTATGACTAGCGGGGGGGCCAATGAGCAGTTCTTC. It is translated as CASGPMTSGGANEQFF.

This clone showed up just a few times. The CDR3 region is CATSISALTSSAKNIQYF. DNA of the CDR3: TGTGCCACCAGCATCTCGGCTCTTACTAGCTCGGCCAAAAACATTCAGTACTTC. The chain employs TRBV15 and TRBJ2-4, with D maybe TRBD2 (6 bases). CDR1 and CDR2 (germline): LNHNV, YYDKDF (reference sequence). V lost 4 bases and J lost 1, with 20 bases in between. The CDR3 is 18 residues long.

CDR3 DNA: TGTGCCAGCAGCTTCCCGACTAGCGGGGGGGCGGAGCAGTTCTTC. Protein: CASSFPTSGGAEQFF. The rearrangement links TRBV7-3 to TRBJ2-1; 14 positions agree with TRBD2. The CDR3 is 15 amino acids. CDR1 SGHTA and CDR2 FQGTGA come from the germline V gene. The V and J ends lost 3 bases and 10 bases, in that order; junction bases with no gene match: 5. Complete variable domain (other parts from reference TRBV7-3 and TRBJ2-1): GAGVSQTPSNKVTEKGKYVELRCDPISGHTALYWYRQSLGQGPEFLIYFQGTGAADDSGLPNDRFFAVRPEGSVSTLKIQRTERGDSAVYLCASSFPTSGGAEQFFGPGTRLTVL.

CDR3 residues: CASSLAGQGYEQYF. The DNA of the CDR3 is TGTGCCAGCAGTTTAGCGGGACAAGGCTACGAGCAGTACTTC. The rearrangement joins TRBV27 to TRBJ2-7; D could derive from TRBD1 or TRBD2 (6 bases each). Trimming took 2 bases from V and 3 from J, leaving 11 bases between them. The CDR3 extends over 14 amino acids. Germline V gene sequence: CDR1 MNHEY, CDR2 SMNVEV (reference sequence).

The chain is built from TRBV10-1 and TRBJ1-4; 11 bases fit TRBD1. Germline CDR1 reads WNHNN; CDR2 reads SYGVQD (reference sequence). This CDR3 is 15 amino acids long. V lost 5 bases to trimming and J lost 6 bases; unmatched junction nucleotides: 5. The CDR3 reads CASSSKDRGHEKLFF. The CDR3 DNA reads as TGCGCCAGCAGTTCAAAGGACAGGGGGCATGAAAAACTGTTTTTT.

The V gene is TRBV6-6, the J gene TRBJ1-3, with no clear D. This CDR3 contains 14 residues. V gave up 2 bases and J gave up 3 bases, with 8 bases separating them. From germline, CDR1 is MNHNY and CDR2 SVGAGI (reference sequence). The CDR3 bases are TGTGCCAGCAGTTACGAGCGGGGTGGAAACACCATATATTTT. Amino acid sequence: CASSYERGGNTIYF.

The chain couples TRBV5-8 to TRBJ2-4; D assignment may be TRBD1 or TRBD2 (5 bases each). V was pared by 7 bases and J by 2 bases, with 10 bases between. Germline V CDR1 and CDR2: SGHTS, YDEGEE. This CDR3 contains 13 residues. The CDR3 protein is CASAGGTKNIQYF. CDR3 bases: TGTGCCAGCGCTGGGGGTACCAAAAACATTCAGTACTTC.

CDR3 DNA: TGTGCCAGCAGCACACAAGGACAGGGGGGAAAGCGCCGAGAGACCCAGTACTTC. Translating it yields CASSTQGQGGKRRETQYF. The chain employs TRBV21-1 and TRBJ2-5; the DNA was not compared with TRBD1, the D call given in the table. TRBV21-1 is termed a pseudogene. The CDR3 length is 18 residues.

The chain links TRBV6-5 to TRBJ2-3; 11 nucleotides match TRBD2. Germline V gene lookup returns CDR1 MNHEY and CDR2 SVGAGI. V shed 6 bases, J shed 1 base, and the junction held 0 bases outside the gene matches. The CDR3 sequence is 14 residues long. The CDR3 loop reads CASRLAGGTDTQYF. CDR3 DNA: TGTGCCAGCAGACTAGCGGGGGGCACAGATACGCAGTATTTT.

The chain couples TRBV29-1 to TRBJ2-7, with 8 bases that match TRBD2. This CDR3 spans 17 amino acids. CDR1 and CDR2 from the germline V gene are SQVTM and ANQGSEA. Trimming removed 8 bases from V and 2 bases from J; junction bases left unmatched: 20. CDR3 coding DNA: TGCAGCCCAGAGGGGGGGGCCGGGACTAGTCATACCTACGAGCAGTACGTC. Amino acid sequence: CSPEGGAGTSHTYEQYV.

CDR3 loop: CASSDDQFGETQYF. The CDR3 nucleotides are TGTGCCAGCAGTGATGACCAGTTCGGAGAGACCCAGTACTTC. This chain connects TRBV6-1 to TRBJ2-5, with no clear D. V was clipped by 3 bases and J by 4 bases, with 12 bases between them. CDR3 size: 14 residues. The germline V gene has CDR1 MNHNS and CDR2 SASEGT.